This T cell receptor beta chain was found in a study of early T cells in non-severe SARS-CoV-2 infection. Across the whole study: From unsorted whole blood, bulk RNA was sequenced, and the chains remained unpaired.

Unique molecular identifiers were added to individual cDNA molecules. A single record per CDR3 protein comes from TCRdb applying MiXCR to the 5' RACE reads. The repertoire holds 70,000 or so distinct CDR3 sequences, with 11% as singletons. Regarding this clonotype: Its antigen is undetermined.

This CDR3 region has 15 residues. V lost 5 bases and J 4 bases, leaving 19 bases between the germline ends. CDR1 and CDR2 from the germline V gene are DFQATT and SNEGSKA (reference sequence). The study, taken as a whole, reports: VDJdb matching, biased toward anti-spike CD8 responses, missed private and CD4 specificities.

The receptor was derived from an adult who was a healthcare worker with PCR-confirmed SARS-CoV-2 infection or an uninfected control (not recorded which). The chain uses TRBV20-1 and TRBJ2-3, with TRBD2 as a possible D gene (6 bases). The sample was whole blood. The CDR3 nucleotides read TGCAGTGCTCCGGAGGGTGCGGTAGGGTCAGATACGCAGTATTTT. Its protein is CSAPEGAVGSDTQYF.